This T cell receptor (beta chain) appears in the sequencing data of a study of cytomegalovirus exposure and HLA in healthy donors. Study outcomes and limitations: TCR beta chains numbering under 200 were designated cytomegalovirus-associated.

The PCR ran on 60 Vbeta and 13 Jbeta primers. Some clones are missing from TCRdb's copy, which holds only in-frame ones; the method was immunoSEQ multiplex PCR. The sample has fewer than 200,000 clones; around 78% are singletons. This clone is a singleton in its sample. Antigen unknown. This CDR3 spans 15 amino acids. The germline V gene has CDR1 SGDLS and CDR2 YYNGEE. With 3 bases clipped from V and 3 bases from J, the junction kept 1 base outside the gene matches. The sequenced sample was PBMCs. The sequence was obtained from a woman aged 25 to 39 in good health and CMV-seropositive. The chain combines TRBV9 with TRBJ2-3; 13 nucleotides line up with TRBD2. This CDR3 is CASSGTSGGTDTQYF. The DNA for the CDR3 is TGTGCCAGCAGCGGGACTAGCGGGGGTACAGATACGCAGTATTTT.